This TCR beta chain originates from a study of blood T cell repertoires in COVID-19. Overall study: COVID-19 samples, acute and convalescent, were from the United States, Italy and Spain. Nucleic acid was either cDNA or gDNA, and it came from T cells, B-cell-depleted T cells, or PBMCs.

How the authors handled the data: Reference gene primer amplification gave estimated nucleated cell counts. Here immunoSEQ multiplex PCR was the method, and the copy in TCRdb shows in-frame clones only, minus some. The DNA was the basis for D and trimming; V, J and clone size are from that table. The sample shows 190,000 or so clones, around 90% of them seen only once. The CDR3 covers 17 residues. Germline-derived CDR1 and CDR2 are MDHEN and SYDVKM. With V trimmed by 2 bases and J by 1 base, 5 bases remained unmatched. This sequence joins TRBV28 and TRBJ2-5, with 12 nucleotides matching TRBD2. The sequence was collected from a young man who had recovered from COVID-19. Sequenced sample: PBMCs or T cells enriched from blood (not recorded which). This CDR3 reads CASSLGGTSGPQETQYF. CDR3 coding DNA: TGTGCCAGCAGTTTAGGCGGGACTAGCGGGCCCCAAGAGACCCAGTACTTC. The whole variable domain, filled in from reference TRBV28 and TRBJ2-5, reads DVKVTQSSRYLVKRTGEKVFLECVQDMDHENMFWYRQDPGLGLRLIYFSYDVKMKEKGDIPEGYSVSREKKERFSLILESASTNQTSMYLCASSLGGTSGPQETQYFGPGTRLLVL.